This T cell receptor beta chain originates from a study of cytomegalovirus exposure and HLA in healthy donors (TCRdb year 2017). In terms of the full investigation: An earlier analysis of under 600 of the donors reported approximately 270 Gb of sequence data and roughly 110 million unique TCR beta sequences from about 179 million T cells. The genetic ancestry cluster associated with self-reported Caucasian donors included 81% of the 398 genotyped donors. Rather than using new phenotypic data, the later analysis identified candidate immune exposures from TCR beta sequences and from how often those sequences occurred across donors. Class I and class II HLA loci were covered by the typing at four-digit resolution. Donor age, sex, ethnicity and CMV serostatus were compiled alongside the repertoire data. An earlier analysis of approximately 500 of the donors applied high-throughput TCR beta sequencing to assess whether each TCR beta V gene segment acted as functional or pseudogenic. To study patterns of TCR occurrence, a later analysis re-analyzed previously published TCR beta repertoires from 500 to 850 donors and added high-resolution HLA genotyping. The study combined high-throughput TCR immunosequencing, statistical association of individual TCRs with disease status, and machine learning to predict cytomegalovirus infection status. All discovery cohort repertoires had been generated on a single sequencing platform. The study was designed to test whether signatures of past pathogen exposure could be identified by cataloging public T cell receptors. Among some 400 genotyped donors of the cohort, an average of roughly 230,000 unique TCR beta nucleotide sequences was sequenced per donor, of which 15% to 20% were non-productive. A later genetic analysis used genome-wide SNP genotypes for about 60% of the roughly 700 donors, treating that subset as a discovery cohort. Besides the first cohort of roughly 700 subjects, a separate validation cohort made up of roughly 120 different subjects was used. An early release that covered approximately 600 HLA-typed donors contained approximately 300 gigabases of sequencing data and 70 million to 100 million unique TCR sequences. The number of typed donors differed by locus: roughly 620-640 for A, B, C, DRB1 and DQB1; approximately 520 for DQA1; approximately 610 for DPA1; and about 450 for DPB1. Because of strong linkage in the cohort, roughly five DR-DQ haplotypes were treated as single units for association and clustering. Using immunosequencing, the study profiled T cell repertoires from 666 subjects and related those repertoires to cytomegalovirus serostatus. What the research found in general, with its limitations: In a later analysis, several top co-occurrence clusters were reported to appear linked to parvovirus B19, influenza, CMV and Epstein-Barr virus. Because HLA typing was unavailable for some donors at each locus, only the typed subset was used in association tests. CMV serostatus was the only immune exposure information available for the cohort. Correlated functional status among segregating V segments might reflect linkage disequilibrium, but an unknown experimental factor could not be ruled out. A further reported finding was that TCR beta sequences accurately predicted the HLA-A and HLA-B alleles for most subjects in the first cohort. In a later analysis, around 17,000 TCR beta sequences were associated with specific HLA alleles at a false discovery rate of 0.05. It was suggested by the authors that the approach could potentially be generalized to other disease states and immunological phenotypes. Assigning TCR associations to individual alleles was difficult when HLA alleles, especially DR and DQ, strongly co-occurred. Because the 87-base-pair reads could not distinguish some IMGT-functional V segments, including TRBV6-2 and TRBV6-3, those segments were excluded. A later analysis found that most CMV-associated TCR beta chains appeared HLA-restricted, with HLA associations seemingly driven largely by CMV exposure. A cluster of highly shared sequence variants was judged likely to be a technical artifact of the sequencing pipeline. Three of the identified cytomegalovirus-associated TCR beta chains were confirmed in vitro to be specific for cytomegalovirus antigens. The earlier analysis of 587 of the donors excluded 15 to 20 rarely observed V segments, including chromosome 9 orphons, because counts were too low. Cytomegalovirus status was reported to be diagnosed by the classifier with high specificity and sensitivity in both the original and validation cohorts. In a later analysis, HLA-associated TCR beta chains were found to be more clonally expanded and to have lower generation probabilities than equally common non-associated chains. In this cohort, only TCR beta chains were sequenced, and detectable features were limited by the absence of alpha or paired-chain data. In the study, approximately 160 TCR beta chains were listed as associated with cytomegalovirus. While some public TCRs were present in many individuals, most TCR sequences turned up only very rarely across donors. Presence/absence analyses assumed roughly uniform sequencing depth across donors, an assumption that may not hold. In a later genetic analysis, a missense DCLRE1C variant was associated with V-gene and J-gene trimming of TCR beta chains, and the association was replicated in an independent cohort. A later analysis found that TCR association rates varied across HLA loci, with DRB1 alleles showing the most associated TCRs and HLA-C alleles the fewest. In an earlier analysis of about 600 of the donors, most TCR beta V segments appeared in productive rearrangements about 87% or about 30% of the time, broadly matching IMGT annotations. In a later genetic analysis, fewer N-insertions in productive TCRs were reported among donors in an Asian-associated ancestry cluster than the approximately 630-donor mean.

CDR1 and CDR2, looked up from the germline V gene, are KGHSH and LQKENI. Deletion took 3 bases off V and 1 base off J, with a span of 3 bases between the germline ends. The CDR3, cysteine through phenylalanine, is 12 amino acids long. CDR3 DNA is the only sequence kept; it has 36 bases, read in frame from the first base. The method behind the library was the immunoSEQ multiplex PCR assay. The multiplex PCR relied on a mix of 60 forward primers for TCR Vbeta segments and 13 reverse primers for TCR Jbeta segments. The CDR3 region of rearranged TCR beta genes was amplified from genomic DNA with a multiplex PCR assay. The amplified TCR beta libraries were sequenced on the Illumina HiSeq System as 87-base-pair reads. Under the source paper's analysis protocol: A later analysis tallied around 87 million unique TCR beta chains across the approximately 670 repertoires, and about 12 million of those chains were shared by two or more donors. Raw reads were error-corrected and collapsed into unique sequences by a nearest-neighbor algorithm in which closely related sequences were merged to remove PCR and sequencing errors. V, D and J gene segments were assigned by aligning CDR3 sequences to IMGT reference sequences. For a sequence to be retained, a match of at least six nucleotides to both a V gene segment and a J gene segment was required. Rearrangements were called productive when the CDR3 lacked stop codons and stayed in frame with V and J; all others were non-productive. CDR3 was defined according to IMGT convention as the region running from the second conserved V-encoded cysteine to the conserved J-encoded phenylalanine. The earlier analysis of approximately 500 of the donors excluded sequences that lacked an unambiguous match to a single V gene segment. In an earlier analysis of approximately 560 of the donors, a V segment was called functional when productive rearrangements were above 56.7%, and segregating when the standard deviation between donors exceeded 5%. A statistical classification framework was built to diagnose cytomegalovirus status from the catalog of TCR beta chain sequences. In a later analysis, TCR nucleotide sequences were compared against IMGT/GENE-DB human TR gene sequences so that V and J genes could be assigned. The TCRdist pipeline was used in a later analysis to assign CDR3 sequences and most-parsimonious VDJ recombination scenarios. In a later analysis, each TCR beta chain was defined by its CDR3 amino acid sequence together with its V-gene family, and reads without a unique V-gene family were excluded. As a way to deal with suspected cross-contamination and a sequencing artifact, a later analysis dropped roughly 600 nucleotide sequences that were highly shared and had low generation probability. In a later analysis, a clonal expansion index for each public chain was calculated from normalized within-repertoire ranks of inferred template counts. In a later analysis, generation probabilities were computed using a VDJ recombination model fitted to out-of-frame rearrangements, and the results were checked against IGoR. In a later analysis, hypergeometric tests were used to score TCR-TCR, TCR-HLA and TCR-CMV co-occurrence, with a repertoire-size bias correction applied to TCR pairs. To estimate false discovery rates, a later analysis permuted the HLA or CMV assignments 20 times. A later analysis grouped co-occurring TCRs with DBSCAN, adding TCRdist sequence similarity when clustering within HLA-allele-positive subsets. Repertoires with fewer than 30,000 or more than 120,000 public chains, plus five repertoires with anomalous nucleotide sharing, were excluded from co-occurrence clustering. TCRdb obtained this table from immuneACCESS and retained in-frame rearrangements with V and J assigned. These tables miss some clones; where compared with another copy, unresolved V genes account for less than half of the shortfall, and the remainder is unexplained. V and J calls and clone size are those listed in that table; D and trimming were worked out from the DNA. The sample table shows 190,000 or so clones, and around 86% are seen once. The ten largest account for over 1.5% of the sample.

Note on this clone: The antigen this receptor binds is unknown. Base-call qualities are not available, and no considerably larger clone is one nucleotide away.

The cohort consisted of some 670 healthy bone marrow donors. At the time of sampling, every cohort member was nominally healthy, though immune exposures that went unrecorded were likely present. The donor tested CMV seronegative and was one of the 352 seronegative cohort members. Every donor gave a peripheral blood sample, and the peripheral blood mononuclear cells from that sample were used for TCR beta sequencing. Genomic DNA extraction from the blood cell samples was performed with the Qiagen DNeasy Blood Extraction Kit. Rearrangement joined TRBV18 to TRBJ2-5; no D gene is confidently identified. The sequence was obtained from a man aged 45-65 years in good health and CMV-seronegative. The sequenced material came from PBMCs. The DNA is TGTGCCAGCTCACCCAGCCAAGAGACCCAGTACTTC. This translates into CASSPSQETQYF.